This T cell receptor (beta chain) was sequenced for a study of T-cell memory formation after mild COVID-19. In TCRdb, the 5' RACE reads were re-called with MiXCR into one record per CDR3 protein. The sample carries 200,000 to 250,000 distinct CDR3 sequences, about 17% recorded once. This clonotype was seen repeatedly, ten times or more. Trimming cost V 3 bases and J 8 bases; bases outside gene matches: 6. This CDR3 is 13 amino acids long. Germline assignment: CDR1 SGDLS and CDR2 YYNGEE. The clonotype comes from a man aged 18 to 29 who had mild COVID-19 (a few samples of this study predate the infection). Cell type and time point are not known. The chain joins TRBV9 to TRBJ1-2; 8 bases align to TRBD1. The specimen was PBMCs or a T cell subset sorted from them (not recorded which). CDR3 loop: CASSAWTGRGYTF. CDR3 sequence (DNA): TGTGCCAGCAGCGCTTGGACAGGGAGAGGCTACACCTTC.